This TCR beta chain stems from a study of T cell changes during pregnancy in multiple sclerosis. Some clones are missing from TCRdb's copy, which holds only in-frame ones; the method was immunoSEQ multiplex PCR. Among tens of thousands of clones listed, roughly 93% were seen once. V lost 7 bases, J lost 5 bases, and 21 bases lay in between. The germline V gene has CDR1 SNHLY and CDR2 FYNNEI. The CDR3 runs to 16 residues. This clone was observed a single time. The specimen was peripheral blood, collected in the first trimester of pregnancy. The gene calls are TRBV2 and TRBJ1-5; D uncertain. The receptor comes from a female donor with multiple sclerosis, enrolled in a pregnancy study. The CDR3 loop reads CASTTWFGQNYQPQHF. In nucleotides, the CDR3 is TGTGCCAGCACTACCTGGTTTGGGCAGAATTATCAGCCCCAGCATTTT.